Sequencing of this T cell receptor beta chain was carried out in a study of T cells in Graves' hyperthyroidism and ophthalmopathy. In the study overall: Before treatment of any kind, peripheral blood was taken at initial diagnosis. Regarding the study as a whole: Through a model of 13 V-J features, ophthalmopathy was separated from stable hyperthyroidism.

The V end was cut by 0 bases, the J end by 6 bases, with 9 bases between. Looked up from germline, CDR1 is SGHRS and CDR2 is YFSETQ. CDR3 length equals 13 residues. Researchers amplified the TCR beta CDR3 regions from RNA transcripts. First-round RT-PCR of the TCR CDR3 relied on the HTBI primer set. TCRdb analysed the multiplex PCR reads with MiXCR anew, one entry per CDR3 protein. The sample yields 500,000 to 600,000 distinct CDR3 sequences, approximately 15% seen once. With respect to this clonotype: Its antigen is unidentified.

Orbital computed tomography and thyroid ultrasound, together with serum TRAb and thyroxine and clinical symptoms, were used for diagnoses. Isolation of PBMCs was performed on about 10 ml fresh peripheral blood. The source material was blood. The chain has TRBV5-1 and TRBJ1-1; D unclear. This sequence was found in a woman between 18 and 30 years old with Graves' hyperthyroidism. This chain's CDR3 is CASSLVVDAEAFF. CDR3 in DNA: TGCGCCAGCAGCTTGGTGGTTGACGCTGAAGCTTTCTTT.